This TCR beta chain emerged from a study of CD8+ T cells in alopecia areata listed by TCRdb under 2018. Describing the broader study: The treated patients, all with moderate-to-severe alopecia areata, were enrolled in an open-label pilot trial of oral tofacitinib given at 5 to 10 mg twice daily. Patients received tofacitinib for 6 to 18 months and were then followed off drug for 6 months to check for delayed response and recurrence. In treated patients, disease severity was measured using the SALT score, which gives the percentage of scalp surface area affected. The study used high-throughput TCRbeta sequencing to examine T cell clonal expansion in alopecia areata, in both the C3H/HeJ mouse model and human patients. Scalp tissue and sorted CD4+ and CD8+ peripheral blood T cells from patchy and totalis/universalis alopecia areata patients and from healthy controls were covered by human TCRbeta sequencing. Biopsies were taken from tofacitinib-treated patients at baseline and again at 4 and 24 weeks into treatment, and several of those patients also had a later scalp biopsy. Scalp clonality was compared among normal scalp (n=4), patchy alopecia areata scalp (n=8), and alopecia totalis/universalis scalp (n=8). RNA came from the PAXgene miRNA kit for fixed scalp, the miRNeasy kit for PBMCs, and the RNeasy kit for mouse skin. immunoSEQ multiplex PCR using 35 Vbeta forward primers and 13 Jbeta reverse primers was used to amplify TCRbeta CDR3 regions. Here is what the overall study found, with its caveats: The treated cohort was small, with a single nonresponder, so links between baseline CD8+ expansion and response need larger studies. Scalp clonality and the number of expanded CD8+ clones among the top 100 scalp clones were significantly decreased by tofacitinib. Resident alphabeta T cells in normal human skin are also sequenced, complicating scalp TCR repertoire analysis, unlike mouse skin dominated by gammadelta T cells. Compared with normal scalp, lesional scalp had higher clonality and more expanded CD8+ clones, particularly in alopecia totalis/universalis, a pattern that suggests antigenic drive. During tofacitinib treatment, many expanded lesional clones remained in scalp and blood, and this persistence may partly explain relapse after treatment is stopped. Compared with mice, TCR sequences shared between patients were less clear, possibly partly because of HLA diversity across the patient population.

Taken with the paper, the label for time point translates to: more than 3 weeks on oral tofacitinib. Taken with the paper, the label for treatment or condition translates to: oral pan-JAK inhibitor, 5-10 mg twice daily. Peripheral blood and lesional scalp punch biopsies were obtained from patients with alopecia areata. PBMCs were isolated by density centrifugation and stained for CD3, CD4 and CD8, and CD4+ and CD8+ T cells were sorted on a FACSAria. Comments on this clone: There is no known antigen for this receptor. No much larger clone is present one base from it, and per-base qualities are unavailable.

The library was obtained by the immunoSEQ multiplex PCR assay. For TCR sequencing, RNA was extracted from every sample and reverse transcribed into cDNA to serve as template. SuperScript III was used for first-strand cDNA synthesis, primed with a 2:1 mix of oligo-dT and random hexamers. A synthetic immune receptor repertoire was used to gauge amplification bias, and whatever bias remained was removed computationally. Per the original workflow: Raw reads were preprocessed to remove errors, and CDR3 was defined according to IMGT conventions as the region from the conserved cysteine to phenylalanine. Clonality was calculated as 1 minus Shannon entropy normalized by log2 of the number of productive unique TCRs. Whether scalp clones were CD4 or CD8 was inferred by matching scalp TCRbeta sequences against CD4 and CD8 repertoires sorted from blood. The table comes from immuneACCESS by way of TCRdb, which keeps in-frame sequences with V and J called. Part of the clones is missing from these tables; in studies checked, under half for an unresolved V gene and the rest for unknown reasons. The DNA was the basis for D and trimming; V, J and clone size are from that table. This sample is represented by about 120,000 clones; over 60% of them were singletons. Of the sample, approximately 5.1% falls within the top ten clones.

CDR1 and CDR2, per the germline V gene, are SQVTM and ANQGSEA. The CDR3 has 18 amino acids, counting the end cysteine and phenylalanine. This entry keeps only the CDR3 DNA: 54 bases, framed from base 1. V is pared back by 7 bases and J by 2 bases, with 24 bases lying between the germline termini. The chain is made from TRBV29-1 and TRBJ2-6; the D gene assignment is perhaps TRBD1 or TRBD2, with each matching 6 bases. Material: CD4+ T cells sorted from blood, obtained at week 4, from a patient treated with tofacitinib. The receptor was isolated from a human donor with alopecia areata. The sequence in DNA is TGCAGCGCCAGCCAAGGAGGAGGGGGAACGCCTGGGGCCAACGTCCTGACTTTC. Its protein product is CSASQGGGGTPGANVLTF.